This T cell receptor (beta chain) was retrieved from a study of human T cells and chemical hapten exposure. Authors' data handling: Between 23,224 and 690,600 TCRs appeared in each sample, and the median stood at 95,638. In TCRdb, the RACE reads were re-called with MiXCR into one record per CDR3 protein. The V and J calls, along with clone size, are taken from TCRdb and not from the paper's own processing. Of about 180,000 distinct CDR3 sequences in the sample, approximately 29% were seen once. Time point described: pre-sensitization, week 0. The treatment was: therapeutic diphenylcyclopropenone sensitization with weekly scalp DPC. V shed 1 base and J shed 7 bases, with 17 bases lying between them. The germline V gene has CDR1 MGHRA and CDR2 YSYEKL. CDR3 length equals 15 residues. This clonotype occurred a few times.

This clonotype was obtained from a woman aged 25 to 45 with alopecia areata. Some clones in this sample may be carry-over from other donors' samples. Sequencing was performed on whole blood, taken in connection with sensitization to the hapten diphenylcyclopropenone (DPC). The rearrangement joins TRBV4-1 to TRBJ2-7; a weak D match, TRBD1 (7 bases). The CDR3 loop is CASSQGRQGGGEQYF. As DNA, the CDR3 is TGCGCCAGCAGCCAAGGACGACAGGGAGGAGGGGAGCAGTACTTC.